This T cell receptor beta chain was sequenced in a study of blood T cell repertoires in COVID-19. How the authors handled the data: Nucleated cell counts were estimated from reference gene primer amplification. Libraries were prepared by immunoSEQ multiplex PCR; TCRdb keeps only in-frame clonotypes and omits some of them. V, J and clone size were drawn from that table, and D and trimming were deduced from the DNA. The sample comprises under 350,000 clones, roughly 85% of which are singletons, and 8.5% to 9.5% rests with the top ten. Between the trimmed V and J ends, which lost 5 bases and 1 base, there was a span of 15 bases. This CDR3 spans 15 amino acids. Germline V gene data show CDR1 as LNHNV and CDR2 as YYDKDF (reference sequence).

J is TRBJ2-7 and V is TRBV15, with D unclear. This receptor was obtained from a woman aged 50 to 60 who had recovered from COVID-19. The sample taken for sequencing was peripheral blood. In DNA form, the CDR3 reads TGTGCCACCAGCCCCAATCGAGAGCCATCCTACGAGCAGTACTTC. Its translation is CATSPNREPSYEQYF.